These 15 T cell receptor beta chains came from one sample sequenced in a study of blood T cell repertoires in COVID-19 (TCRdb year 2020). Receptor amplification or capture employed the immunoSEQ multiplex PCR assay. TCRdb stores this immuneACCESS table with in-frame sequences only. Part of the clones is absent; in the studies checked, under half of the shortfall reflects unresolved V genes, and no reason is known for the rest. This sample lists around 130,000 clones; about 81% were detected once. Roughly 4% of the sample comes from the top ten. The sequencing input was peripheral blood. The receptors were gathered from an elderly woman with acute or convalescent COVID-19.

V usage is TRBV6-5 and J usage is TRBJ2-6; D call uncertain. With 0 bases removed from V and 0 bases from J, the gap between germline ends came to 6 bases. The CDR3 covers 16 residues. In germline, CDR1 is MNHEY, CDR2 SVGAGI. CDR3 loop: CASSYSSYSGANVLTF. The CDR3 DNA reads TGTGCCAGCAGTTACTCGTCGTACTCTGGGGCCAACGTCCTGACTTTC.

This rearrangement joins TRBV19 to TRBJ2-7; 11 bases match TRBD2. Germline lookup yields CDR1 LNHDA and CDR2 SQIVND (reference sequence). V was pared by 5 bases and J by 2 bases, with 8 bases of the junction left unmatched. The CDR3 covers 16 residues. Here the CDR3 reads CASSSETSGIAYEQYF. The CDR3 DNA sequence: TGTGCCAGTAGTTCCGAGACTAGCGGGATTGCCTACGAGCAGTACTTC.

In its sample, this clone was seen a few times. V gene TRBV4-2 combines with J gene TRBJ2-7; 7 bases agree with TRBD1. The germline V gene encodes CDR1 LGHNA and CDR2 YNFKEQ. The CDR3 has 14 residues. J gave up 6 bases and V 3 bases, and 8 bases lay outside the gene matches. The CDR3 region has the DNA TGTGCCAGCAGCCAGGAGACCCACAGGGGCGAGCAGTACTTC. It yields the protein CASSQETHRGEQYF.

This chain connects TRBV3-1 (or the pseudogene TRBV3-2) to TRBJ1-4; D unresolved. CDR1 and CDR2 (germline): LGHDT, YNNKEL (reference sequence). CDR3 length: 14 residues. The ends were cut back, 3 bases at V and 5 bases at J, with 10 bases in the middle. This CDR3 is CASSQIRNNEKLFF. The CDR3 nucleotides read TGTGCCAGCAGCCAGATCAGGAACAATGAAAAACTGTTTTTT.

The CDR3 reads CASSPELGAQETQYF. The CDR3 DNA follows: TGTGCCAGCAGCCCCGAGTTGGGGGCCCAAGAGACCCAGTACTTC. The chain couples TRBV7-2 to TRBJ2-5; the D gene is possibly TRBD1 (6 bases). The CDR3 length is 15 residues. Trimming shortened V by 5 bases and J by 1 base, and 14 bases separated the two germline ends. Germline CDR1 SGHTA, CDR2 FQGNSA. Full variable domain (missing parts from reference TRBV7-2 and TRBJ2-5): GAGVSQSPSNKVTEKGKDVELRCDPISGHTALYWYRQSLGQGLEFLIYFQGNSAPDKSGLPSDRFSAERTGGSVSTLTIQRTQQEDSAVYLCASSPELGAQETQYFGPGTRLLVL.

This clone was seen a few times. The J gene is TRBJ1-2, the V gene TRBV28; 10 bases map to TRBD1. Germline values: CDR1 MDHEN, CDR2 SYDVKM. V gave up 6 bases and J gave up 1 base; unmatched junction bases: 14. The CDR3 runs 18 residues. CDR3 in amino acids: CASSKNPDRGYVNYGYTF. DNA for the CDR3: TGTGCCAGCAGCAAAAACCCGGACAGGGGGTACGTTAACTATGGCTACACCTTC.

The chain couples TRBV4-2 to TRBJ1-2; the D is unclear. This CDR3 has 16 amino acids. Trimming cost V 0 bases and J 2 bases, with 13 bases left between them. The germline CDR1 and CDR2 sequences are LGHNA and YNFKEQ. The CDR3 spells CASSQDPSSWNYGYTF. The DNA of the CDR3 is TGTGCCAGCAGCCAAGATCCAAGCTCATGGAACTATGGCTACACCTTC.

This clone was observed a few times. The rearrangement links TRBV7-9 to TRBJ1-2; D is ambiguous. The germline V gene encodes CDR1 SEHNR and CDR2 FQNEAQ (reference sequence). The CDR3 extends over 13 amino acids. V was shortened by 5 bases and J by 5 bases, with 12 bases between the two germline ends. The DNA of the CDR3 is TGTGCCAGCAGCCCCTCGGTGAATTATGGCTACACCTTC. Amino acid sequence: CASSPSVNYGYTF.

This chain uses TRBV4-1 with TRBJ1-6, with 8 bases lining up with TRBD1. V lost 4 bases and J lost 7; bases outside the gene matches: 6. The CDR3 covers 15 residues. Germline CDR1 reads MGHRA; CDR2 reads YSYEKL. CDR3 in amino acids: CASSPLDRENSPLHF. The CDR3 DNA reads as TGCGCCAGCAGCCCTCTGGACAGGGAAAATTCACCCCTCCACTTT.

This chain connects TRBV28 to TRBJ2-7, with D possibly being TRBD1 (6 bases). From germline, CDR1 is MDHEN and CDR2 SYDVKM. V gave up 5 bases and J gave up 3 bases, with 20 bases separating them. The CDR3 has 16 residues. The CDR3 nucleotides are TGTGCCAGCAGTCCGGTTTTGTCAGGGGTCCTCTACGAGCAGTACTTC. Protein: CASSPVLSGVLYEQYF.

This sequence joins TRBV28 and TRBJ1-3; unclear D gene. V was cut by 3 bases and J by 3 bases, with 12 bases left in between. Germline CDR1 and CDR2: MDHEN and SYDVKM. The CDR3 is 15 amino acids. CDR3 DNA sequence: TGTGCCAGCAGTTTTCGGTTGGTGTATGGAAACACCATATATTTT. Residues: CASSFRLVYGNTIYF.

This clone turned up a few times. The chain combines TRBV27 with TRBJ2-7; perhaps TRBD2 as D (5 bases). The CDR3 has 14 amino acids. CDR1 is MNHEY and CDR2 is SMNVEV in the germline V gene (reference sequence). Deletions cut 3 bases from V and 0 bases from J, with 9 bases between. The CDR3 coding sequence is TGTGCCAGCAGTTTTGGGAGTAACTCCTACGAGCAGTACTTC. Amino acids: CASSFGSNSYEQYF.

The chain carries TRBV27 and TRBJ1-6, with D unclear. This CDR3 spans 14 amino acids. V was trimmed by 3 bases and J by 9 bases, leaving 12 bases between them. CDR1 and CDR2 from the germline V gene are MNHEY and SMNVEV (reference sequence). CDR3 bases: TGTGCCAGCAGTTTGCTCCCGGCGGCTTCACCCCTCCACTTT. It yields the protein CASSLLPAASPLHF.

The DNA of the CDR3 is TGTGCCAGCAGAACGACGGCGGGCACAGATACGCAGTATTTT. Protein sequence: CASRTTAGTDTQYF. The J gene is TRBJ2-3, the V gene TRBV27; D is unresolved. This CDR3 is 14 amino acids long. Trimming left V 6 bases short and J 1 base short, with 11 bases between. CDR1 is MNHEY, CDR2 SMNVEV, per germline (reference sequence).

The chain recombines TRBV3-1 (or the pseudogene TRBV3-2) with TRBJ2-5; 7 nucleotides align to TRBD1. The CDR3 covers 14 residues. Per germline, CDR1 LGHDT and CDR2 YNNKEL (reference sequence). The junction had 5 bases not matched to a gene; V was cut back by 3 bases and J by 4 bases. For the CDR3, the DNA is TGTGCCAGCAGCCATCCCACAGGGGCAGAGACCCAGTACTTC. The encoded protein is CASSHPTGAETQYF.